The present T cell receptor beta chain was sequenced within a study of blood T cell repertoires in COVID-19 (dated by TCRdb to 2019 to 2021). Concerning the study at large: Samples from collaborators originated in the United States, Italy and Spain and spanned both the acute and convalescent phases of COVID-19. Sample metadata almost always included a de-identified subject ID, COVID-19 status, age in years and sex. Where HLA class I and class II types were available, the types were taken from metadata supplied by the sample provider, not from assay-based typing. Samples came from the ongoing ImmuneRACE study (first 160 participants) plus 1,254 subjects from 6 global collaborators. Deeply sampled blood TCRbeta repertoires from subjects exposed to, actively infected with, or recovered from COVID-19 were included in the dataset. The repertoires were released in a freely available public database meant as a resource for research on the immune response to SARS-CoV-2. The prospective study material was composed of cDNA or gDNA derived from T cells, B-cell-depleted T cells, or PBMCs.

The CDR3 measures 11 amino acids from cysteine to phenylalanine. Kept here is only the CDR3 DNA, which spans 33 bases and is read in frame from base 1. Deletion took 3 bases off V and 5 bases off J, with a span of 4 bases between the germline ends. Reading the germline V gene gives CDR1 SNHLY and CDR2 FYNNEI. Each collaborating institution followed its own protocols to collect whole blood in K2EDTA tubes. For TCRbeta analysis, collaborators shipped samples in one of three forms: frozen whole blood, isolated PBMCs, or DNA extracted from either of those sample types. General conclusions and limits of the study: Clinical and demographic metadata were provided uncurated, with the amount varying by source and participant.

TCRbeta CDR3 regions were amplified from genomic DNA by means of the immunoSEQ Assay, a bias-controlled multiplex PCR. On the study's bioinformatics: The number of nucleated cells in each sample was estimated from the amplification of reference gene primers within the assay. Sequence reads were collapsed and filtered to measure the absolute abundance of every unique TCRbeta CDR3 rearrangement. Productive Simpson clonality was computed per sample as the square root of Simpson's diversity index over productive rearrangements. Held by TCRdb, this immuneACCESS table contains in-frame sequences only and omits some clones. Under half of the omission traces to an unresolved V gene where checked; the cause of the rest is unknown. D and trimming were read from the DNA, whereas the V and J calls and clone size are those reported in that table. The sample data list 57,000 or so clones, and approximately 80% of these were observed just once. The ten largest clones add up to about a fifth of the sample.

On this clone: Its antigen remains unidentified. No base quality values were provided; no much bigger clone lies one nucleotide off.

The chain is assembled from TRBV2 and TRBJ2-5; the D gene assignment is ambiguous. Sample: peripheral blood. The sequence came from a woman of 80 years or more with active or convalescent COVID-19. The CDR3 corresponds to CASSEEETQYF. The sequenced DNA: TGTGCCAGCAGTGAGGAGGAGACCCAGTACTTC.